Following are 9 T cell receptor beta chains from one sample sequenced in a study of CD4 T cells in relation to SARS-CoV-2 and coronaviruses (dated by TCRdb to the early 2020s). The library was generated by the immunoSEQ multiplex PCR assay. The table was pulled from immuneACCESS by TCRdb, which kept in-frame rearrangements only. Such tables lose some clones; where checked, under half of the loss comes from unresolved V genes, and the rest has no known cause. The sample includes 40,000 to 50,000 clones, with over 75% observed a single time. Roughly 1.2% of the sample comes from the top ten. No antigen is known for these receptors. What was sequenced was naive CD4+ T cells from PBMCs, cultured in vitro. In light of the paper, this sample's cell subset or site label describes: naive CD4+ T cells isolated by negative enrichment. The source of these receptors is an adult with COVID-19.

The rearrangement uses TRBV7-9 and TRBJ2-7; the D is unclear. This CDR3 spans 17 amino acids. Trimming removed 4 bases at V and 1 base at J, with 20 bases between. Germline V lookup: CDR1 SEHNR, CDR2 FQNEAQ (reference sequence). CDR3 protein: CASSYTPSSSSSYEQYF. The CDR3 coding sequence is TGTGCCAGCAGCTATACACCCAGTTCTTCTAGTTCCTACGAGCAGTACTTC.

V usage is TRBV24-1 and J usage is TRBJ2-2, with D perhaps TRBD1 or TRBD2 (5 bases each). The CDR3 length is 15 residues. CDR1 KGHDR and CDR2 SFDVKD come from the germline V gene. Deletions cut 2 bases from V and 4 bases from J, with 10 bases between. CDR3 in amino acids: CATSDSGRSTGELFF. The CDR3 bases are TGTGCCACCAGTGATTCGGGACGGTCCACCGGGGAGCTGTTTTTT.

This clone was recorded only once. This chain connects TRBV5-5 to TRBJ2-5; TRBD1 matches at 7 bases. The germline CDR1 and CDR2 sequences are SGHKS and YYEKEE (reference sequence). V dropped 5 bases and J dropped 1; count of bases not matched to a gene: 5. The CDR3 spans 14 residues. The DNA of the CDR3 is TGTGCCAGCAGTAAGGGACAGATCCAAGAGACCCAGTACTTC. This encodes CASSKGQIQETQYF.

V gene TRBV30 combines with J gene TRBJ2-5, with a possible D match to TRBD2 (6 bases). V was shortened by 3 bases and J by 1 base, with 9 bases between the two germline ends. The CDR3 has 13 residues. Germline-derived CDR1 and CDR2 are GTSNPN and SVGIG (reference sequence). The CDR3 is CAWRVEGQETQYF. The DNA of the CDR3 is TGTGCCTGGAGAGTGGAGGGCCAAGAGACCCAGTACTTC.

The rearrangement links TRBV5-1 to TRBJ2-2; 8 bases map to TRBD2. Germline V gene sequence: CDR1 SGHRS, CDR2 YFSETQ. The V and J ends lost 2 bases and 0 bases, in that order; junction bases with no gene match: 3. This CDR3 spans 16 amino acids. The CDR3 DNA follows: TGCGCCAGCAGCTTCCTAGCGGGTTCGAACACCGGGGAGCTGTTTTTT. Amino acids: CASSFLAGSNTGELFF.

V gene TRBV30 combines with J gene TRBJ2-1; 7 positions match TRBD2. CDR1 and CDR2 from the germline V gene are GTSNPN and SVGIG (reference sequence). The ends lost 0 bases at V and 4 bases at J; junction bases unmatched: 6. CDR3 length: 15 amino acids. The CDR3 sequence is CAWSVASGVYNEQFF. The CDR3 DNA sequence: TGTGCCTGGAGTGTAGCTAGCGGAGTTTACAATGAGCAGTTCTTC.

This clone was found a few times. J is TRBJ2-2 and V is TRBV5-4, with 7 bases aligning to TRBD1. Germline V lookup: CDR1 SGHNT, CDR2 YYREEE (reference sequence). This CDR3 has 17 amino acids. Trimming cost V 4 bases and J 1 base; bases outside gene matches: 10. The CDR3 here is CASSPDGTARNTGELFF. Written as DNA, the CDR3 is TGTGCCAGCAGCCCGGACGGGACAGCACGGAACACCGGGGAGCTGTTTTTT.

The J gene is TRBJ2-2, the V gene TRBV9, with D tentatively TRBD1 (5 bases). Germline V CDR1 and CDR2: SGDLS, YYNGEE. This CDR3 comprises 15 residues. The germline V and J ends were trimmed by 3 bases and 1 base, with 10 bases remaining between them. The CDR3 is CASSEHQGNTGELFF. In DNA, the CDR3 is TGTGCCAGCAGCGAGCACCAGGGGAACACCGGGGAGCTGTTTTTT. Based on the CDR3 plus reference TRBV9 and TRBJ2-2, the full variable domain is DSGVTQTPKHLITATGQRVTLRCSPRSGDLSVYWYQQSLDQGLQFLIQYYNGEERAKGNILERFSAQQFPDLHSELNLSSLELGDSALYFCASSEHQGNTGELFFGEGSRLTVL.

The CDR3 protein is CASSQGGAGGEQFF. DNA for the CDR3: TGCGCCAGCAGCCAAGGTGGTGCGGGAGGTGAGCAGTTCTTC. The chain recombines TRBV4-1 with TRBJ2-1; 8 bases align to TRBD2. Germline V lookup: CDR1 MGHRA, CDR2 YSYEKL. V shed 1 base and J 9 bases; nucleotides not matched to a gene: 5. The CDR3 contains 14 residues.